This record looks at one T cell receptor (beta chain) sequence and its context. The entry originates in a study of shared clonotypes between healthy human individuals. Repertoires were generated with immunoSEQ multiplex PCR, while TCRdb's copy carries only in-frame clones and drops some. This sample has a few hundred thousand clones; approximately 79% occur once, and the top ten carry more than 10%. The study drew its donors from healthy HIV-negative adults without recent acute infections or vaccinations. Unsorted material relied on about 100 million PBMCs as the source of genomic DNA. This TCR was sampled from a woman aged 40 to 50 in good health. Some clones in this sample may be carry-over from other donors' samples. The specimen sequenced was PBMCs.

The CDR3 nucleotides are TGTGCCAGCTCACCCTCCGGGACAGCCCTATACGAGCAGTACTTC. Protein: CASSPSGTALYEQYF. This sequence joins TRBV18 and TRBJ2-7, with 7 bases lining up with TRBD1. CDR1 is KGHSH and CDR2 is LQKENI in the germline V gene. CDR3 length: 15 residues. The V gene end was trimmed by 3 bases and the J gene end by 4 bases; junction bases not matched to a gene: 9.